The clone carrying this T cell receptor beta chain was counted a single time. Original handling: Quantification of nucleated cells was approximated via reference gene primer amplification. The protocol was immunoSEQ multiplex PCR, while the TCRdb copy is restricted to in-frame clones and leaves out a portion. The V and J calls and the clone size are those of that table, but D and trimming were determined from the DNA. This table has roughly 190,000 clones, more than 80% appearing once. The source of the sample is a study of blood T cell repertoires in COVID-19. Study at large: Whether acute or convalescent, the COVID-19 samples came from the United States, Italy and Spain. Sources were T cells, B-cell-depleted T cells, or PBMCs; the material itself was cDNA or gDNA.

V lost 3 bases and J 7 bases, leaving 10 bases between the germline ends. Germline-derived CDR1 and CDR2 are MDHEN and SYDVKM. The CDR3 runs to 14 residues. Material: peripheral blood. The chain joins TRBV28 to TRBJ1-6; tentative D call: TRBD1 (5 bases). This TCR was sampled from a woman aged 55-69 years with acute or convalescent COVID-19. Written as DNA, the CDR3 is TGTGCCAGCAGTTTTGAGACAGCAAATTCACCCCTCCACTTT. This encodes CASSFETANSPLHF.